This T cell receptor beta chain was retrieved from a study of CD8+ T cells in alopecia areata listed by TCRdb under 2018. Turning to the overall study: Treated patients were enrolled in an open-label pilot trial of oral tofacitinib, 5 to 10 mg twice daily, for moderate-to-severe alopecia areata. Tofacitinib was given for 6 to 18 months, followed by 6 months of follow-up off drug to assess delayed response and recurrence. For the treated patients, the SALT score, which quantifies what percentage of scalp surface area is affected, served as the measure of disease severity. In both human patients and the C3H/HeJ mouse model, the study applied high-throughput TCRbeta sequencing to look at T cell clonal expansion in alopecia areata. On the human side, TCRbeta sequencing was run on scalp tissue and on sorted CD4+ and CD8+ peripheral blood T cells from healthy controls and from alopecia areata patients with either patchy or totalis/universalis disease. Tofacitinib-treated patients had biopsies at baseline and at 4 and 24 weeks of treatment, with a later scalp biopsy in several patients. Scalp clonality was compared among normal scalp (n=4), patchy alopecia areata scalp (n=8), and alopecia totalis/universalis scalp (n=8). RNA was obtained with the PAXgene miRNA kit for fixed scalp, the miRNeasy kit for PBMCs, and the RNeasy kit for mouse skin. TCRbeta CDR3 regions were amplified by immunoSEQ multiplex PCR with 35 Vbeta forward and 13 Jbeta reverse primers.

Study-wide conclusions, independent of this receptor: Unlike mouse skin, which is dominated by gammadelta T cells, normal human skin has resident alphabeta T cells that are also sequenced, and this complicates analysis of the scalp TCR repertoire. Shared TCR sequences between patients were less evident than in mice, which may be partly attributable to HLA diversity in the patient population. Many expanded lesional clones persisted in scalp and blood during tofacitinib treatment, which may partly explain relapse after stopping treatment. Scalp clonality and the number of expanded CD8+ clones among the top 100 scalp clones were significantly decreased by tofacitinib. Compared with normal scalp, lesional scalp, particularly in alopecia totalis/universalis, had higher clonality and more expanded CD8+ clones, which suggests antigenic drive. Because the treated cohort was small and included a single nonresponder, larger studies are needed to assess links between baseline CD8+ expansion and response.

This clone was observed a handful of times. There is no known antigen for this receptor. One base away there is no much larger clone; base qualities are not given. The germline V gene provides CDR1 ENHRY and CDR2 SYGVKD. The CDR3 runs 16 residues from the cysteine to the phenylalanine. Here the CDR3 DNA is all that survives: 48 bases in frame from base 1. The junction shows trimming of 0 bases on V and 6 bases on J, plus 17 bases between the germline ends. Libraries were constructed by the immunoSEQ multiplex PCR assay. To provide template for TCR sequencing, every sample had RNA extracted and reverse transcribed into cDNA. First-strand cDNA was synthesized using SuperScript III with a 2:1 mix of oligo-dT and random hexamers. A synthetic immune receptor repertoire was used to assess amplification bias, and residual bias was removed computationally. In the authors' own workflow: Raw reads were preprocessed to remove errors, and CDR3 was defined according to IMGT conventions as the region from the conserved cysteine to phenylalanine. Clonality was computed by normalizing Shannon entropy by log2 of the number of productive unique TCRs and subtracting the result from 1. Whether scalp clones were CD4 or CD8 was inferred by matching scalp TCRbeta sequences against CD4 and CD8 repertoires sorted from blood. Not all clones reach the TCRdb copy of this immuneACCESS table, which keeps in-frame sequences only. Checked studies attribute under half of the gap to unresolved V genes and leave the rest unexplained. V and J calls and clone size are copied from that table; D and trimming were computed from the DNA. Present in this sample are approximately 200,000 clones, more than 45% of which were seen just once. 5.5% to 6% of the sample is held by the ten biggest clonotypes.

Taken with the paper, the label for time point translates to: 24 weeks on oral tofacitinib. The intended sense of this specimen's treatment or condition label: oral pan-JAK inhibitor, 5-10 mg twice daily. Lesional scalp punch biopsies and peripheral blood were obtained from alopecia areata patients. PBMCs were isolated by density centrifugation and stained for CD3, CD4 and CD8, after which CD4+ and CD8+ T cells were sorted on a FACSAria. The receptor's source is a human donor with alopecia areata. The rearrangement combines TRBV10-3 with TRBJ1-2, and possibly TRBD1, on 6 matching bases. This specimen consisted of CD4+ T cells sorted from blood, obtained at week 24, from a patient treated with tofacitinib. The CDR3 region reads CAISESLQGGLHGYTF. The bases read TGTGCCATCAGTGAGTCACTACAGGGAGGCTTACATGGCTACACCTTC.